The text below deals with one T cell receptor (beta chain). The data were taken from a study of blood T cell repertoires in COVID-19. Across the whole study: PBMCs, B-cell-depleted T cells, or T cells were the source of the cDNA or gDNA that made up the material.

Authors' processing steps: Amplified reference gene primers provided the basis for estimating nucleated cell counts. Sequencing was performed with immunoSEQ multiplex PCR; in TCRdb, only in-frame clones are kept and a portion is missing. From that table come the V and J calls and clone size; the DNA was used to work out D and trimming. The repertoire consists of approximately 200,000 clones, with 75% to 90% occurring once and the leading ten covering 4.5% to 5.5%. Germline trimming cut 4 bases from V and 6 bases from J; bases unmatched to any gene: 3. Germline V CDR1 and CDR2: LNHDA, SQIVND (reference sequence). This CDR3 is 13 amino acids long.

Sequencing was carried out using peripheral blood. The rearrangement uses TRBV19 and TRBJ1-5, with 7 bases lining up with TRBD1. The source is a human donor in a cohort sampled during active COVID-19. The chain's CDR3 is CASSNTGAQPQHF. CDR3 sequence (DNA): TGTGCCAGTAGTAACACAGGGGCTCAGCCCCAGCATTTT.